Listed here is a single T cell receptor (beta chain). In TCRdb, the RT-PCR reads were re-called with MiXCR into one record per CDR3 protein. The sample lists about 410,000 distinct CDR3 sequences, 16% occurring once. This sample was included in a study of patients and donors after allogeneic stem cell transplantation. The ends were cut back, 0 bases at V and 3 bases at J, with 10 bases in the middle. The CDR3 runs to 15 residues. Germline V CDR1 and CDR2: MNHNS, SASEGT. The chain is built from TRBV6-1 and TRBJ2-3; weak D call: TRBD2 (5 bases). The sequencing input was blood, either unsorted or a sorted T cell fraction (not recorded which). This clonotype was obtained from a human donor who was either an allogeneic HSCT recipient or a stem cell or donor lymphocyte infusion donor (not recorded which). It is not recorded whose cells these are; they may come from a transplant donor. CDR3 nucleotides: TGTGCCAGCAGTGAAGCACGGGTAGCGACAGATACGCAGTATTTT. Amino acids: CASSEARVATDTQYF.